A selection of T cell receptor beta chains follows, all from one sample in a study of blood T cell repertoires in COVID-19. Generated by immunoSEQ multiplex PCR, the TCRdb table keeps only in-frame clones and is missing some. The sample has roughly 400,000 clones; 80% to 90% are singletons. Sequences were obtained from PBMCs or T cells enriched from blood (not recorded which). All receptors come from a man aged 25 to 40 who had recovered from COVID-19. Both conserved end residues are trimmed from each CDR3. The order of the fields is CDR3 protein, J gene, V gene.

CDR3 protein: ASSLAGETYEQY
J gene: TRBJ2-7
V gene: TRBV5-5

CDR3 protein: ASSVAYGTASTDTQY
J gene: TRBJ2-3
V gene: TRBV9

CDR3 protein: ASSGQGNNQPQH
J gene: TRBJ1-5
V gene: TRBV6-6

CDR3 protein: ASSLGLAGVNNEQF
J gene: TRBJ2-1
V gene: TRBV7-7

CDR3 protein: ASSQAGGETQY
J gene: TRBJ2-5
V gene: TRBV4-1

CDR3 protein: ASRPMGQGKEKLF
J gene: TRBJ1-4
V gene: TRBV28

CDR3 protein: ASSRGGLDGELF
J gene: TRBJ2-2
V gene: TRBV3-1/TRBV3-2

CDR3 protein: ASSHGGGGNQPQH
J gene: TRBJ1-5
V gene: TRBV4-1

CDR3 protein: ASSEAGQGAGELF
J gene: TRBJ2-2
V gene: TRBV6-1

CDR3 protein: ASSEQGNWEAF
J gene: TRBJ1-1
V gene: TRBV25-1